A selection of T cell receptor beta chains follows, all from one sample in a study of human T cells and chemical hapten exposure. TCRdb analysed the RACE reads with MiXCR anew, one entry per CDR3 protein. The sample comprises approximately 68,000 distinct CDR3 sequences, around 8.8% of which are singletons, and around 3.6% rests with the top ten. This sample comprised whole blood, obtained in connection with sensitization to the hapten diphenylcyclopropenone (DPC). These receptors originate from a woman aged 45-65 years with alopecia areata. Some clones in this sample may be carry-over from other donors' samples. Each CDR3 is given with its conserved first and last residue. Fields, in order: J gene, V gene, CDR3 protein.

j_call: TRBJ1-2; v_call: TRBV7-9; cdr3_aa: CASTHWDREGYGYTF
j_call: TRBJ2-2; v_call: TRBV27; cdr3_aa: CASSLGQGRTGEQFF
j_call: TRBJ2-7; v_call: TRBV4-1; cdr3_aa: CASSLGTGGVEQYF
j_call: TRBJ2-7; v_call: TRBV6-2/TRBV6-3; cdr3_aa: CASSYGLGAYEQYF
j_call: TRBJ2-7; v_call: TRBV12-3/TRBV12-4; cdr3_aa: CASSLLTGNEQYF
j_call: TRBJ2-5; v_call: TRBV18; cdr3_aa: CASSLNRDREETQYF
j_call: TRBJ2-7; v_call: TRBV4-1; cdr3_aa: CASSRSGTGLSEQYF
j_call: TRBJ2-1; v_call: TRBV27; cdr3_aa: CASSPVAGGGNEQFF
j_call: TRBJ2-1; v_call: TRBV20-1; cdr3_aa: CSARDPSKRGALSEQFF
j_call: TRBJ2-3; v_call: TRBV25-1; cdr3_aa: CASCSLYTDTQYF
j_call: TRBJ1-4; v_call: TRBV7-9; cdr3_aa: CASSLALGPGGIGGLFF
j_call: TRBJ2-3; v_call: TRBV15; cdr3_aa: CATSREAILDSRWDTQYF
j_call: TRBJ1-3; v_call: TRBV10-3; cdr3_aa: CATAEPRDSGNTIYF
j_call: TRBJ1-4; v_call: TRBV5-1; cdr3_aa: CASSLQGINEKLFF
j_call: TRBJ1-2; v_call: TRBV12-5; cdr3_aa: CASGPVRRDGYTF
j_call: TRBJ1-1; v_call: TRBV10-3; cdr3_aa: CAISEGQRVVEAFF
j_call: TRBJ1-6; v_call: TRBV4-3; cdr3_aa: CASSQVEGQGVSPLHF
j_call: TRBJ2-3; v_call: TRBV12-3/TRBV12-4; cdr3_aa: CASSPLRDTQYF
j_call: TRBJ1-5; v_call: TRBV28; cdr3_aa: CASSSGLSNQPQHF
j_call: TRBJ2-7; v_call: TRBV7-8; cdr3_aa: CASSPGAGGYEQYF
j_call: TRBJ1-2; v_call: TRBV6-5; cdr3_aa: CASRGAPYGYTF
j_call: TRBJ2-7; v_call: TRBV7-2; cdr3_aa: CASSLNPGQGTREQYF
j_call: TRBJ1-5; v_call: TRBV6-1; cdr3_aa: CASSGRTGYQPQHF
j_call: TRBJ2-1; v_call: TRBV7-9; cdr3_aa: CASSPRRSGGVYNEQFF
j_call: TRBJ2-1; v_call: TRBV27; cdr3_aa: CASSPGQGFEQFF